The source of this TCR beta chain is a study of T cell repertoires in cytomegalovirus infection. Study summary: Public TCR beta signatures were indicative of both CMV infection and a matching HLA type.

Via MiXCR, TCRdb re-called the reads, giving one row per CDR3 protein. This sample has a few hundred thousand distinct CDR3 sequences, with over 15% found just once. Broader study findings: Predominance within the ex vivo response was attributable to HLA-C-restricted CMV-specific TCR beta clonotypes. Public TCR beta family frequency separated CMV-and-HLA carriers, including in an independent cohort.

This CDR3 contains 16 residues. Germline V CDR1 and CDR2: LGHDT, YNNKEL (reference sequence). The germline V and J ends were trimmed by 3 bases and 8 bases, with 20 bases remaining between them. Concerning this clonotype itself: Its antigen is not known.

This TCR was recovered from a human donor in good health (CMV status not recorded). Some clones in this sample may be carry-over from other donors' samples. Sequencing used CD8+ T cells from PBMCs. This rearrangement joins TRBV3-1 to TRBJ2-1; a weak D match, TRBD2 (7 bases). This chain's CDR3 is CASSHRVWGGTYEQFF. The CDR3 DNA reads TGTGCCAGCAGCCATCGCGTGTGGGGGGGCACTTATGAGCAGTTCTTC.